This T cell receptor (beta chain) was found in a study of PD-L1 blockade in urothelial cancer. Repertoires were generated with immunoSEQ multiplex PCR, while TCRdb's copy carries only in-frame clones and drops some. The table lists fewer than 60,000 clones, roughly 80% of them singletons. A few counts support this clone. Time point reported: pretreatment peripheral blood. The sample in question was PBMCs, obtained around atezolizumab (anti-PD-L1) treatment. This clonotype was obtained from a man between 65 and 85 years old with urothelial cancer.

CDR3 sequence: CASSPGPGEAFF. CDR3 nucleotides: TGTGCCAGCTCACCTGGGCCAGGTGAAGCTTTCTTT. The chain links TRBV18 to TRBJ1-1; no definite D call. V was cut by 3 bases and J by 7 bases, with 9 bases left in between. Germline loops: CDR1 KGHSH, CDR2 LQKENI. The CDR3 loop spans 12 amino acids.